These 25 T cell receptor beta chains originate from one sample sequenced in a study of blood T cell repertoires in COVID-19. Sequencing was performed with immunoSEQ multiplex PCR; in TCRdb, only in-frame clones are kept and a portion is missing. The data show roughly 200,000 clones, about 82% seen once. Input material: PBMCs or T cells enriched from blood (not recorded which). The receptors derive from a man between 40 and 49 years old with acute COVID-19.

Concerning this clone itself: One end of the junction is discordant with germline, which a read error may explain. The chain employs TRBV30 and TRBJ2-7, with a possible D match to TRBD2 (5 bases). This CDR3 is built from 13 residues. Germline CDR1 and CDR2: GTSNPN and SVGIG (reference sequence). In nucleotides, the CDR3 is TGTGCCTGGAGTGAACGACGAGGGTTTTCTATGGACTTC. Translated: CAWSERRGFSMDF.

This clone was seen only once. The chain has TRBV10-1 and TRBJ2-1, with 10 bases aligning to TRBD2. Germline V gives CDR1 WNHNN, CDR2 SYGVQD (reference sequence). The CDR3 has 15 amino acids. J gave up 9 bases and V 6 bases, and 11 bases lay outside the gene matches. CDR3 bases: TGCGCCAGCAGCCAACCAGCGGGAGGGCGATCTGAGCAGTTCTTC. Protein product: CASSQPAGGRSEQFF.

CDR3 sequence: CASRSTGGYSPLHF. As DNA, the CDR3 is TGTGCCAGCAGATCGACAGGGGGGTATTCACCCCTCCACTTT. V usage is TRBV6-5 and J usage is TRBJ1-6, with 9 bases matching TRBD1. In germline, CDR1 is MNHEY, CDR2 SVGAGI. The CDR3 extends over 14 amino acids. Trimming took 6 bases from V and 8 from J; bases not matched to a gene: 5.

V gene TRBV7-2 combines with J gene TRBJ2-7, with 8 positions matching TRBD2. The germline V gene has CDR1 SGHTA and CDR2 FQGNSA. The CDR3 is 19 amino acids. J lost 3 bases, V lost 5 bases, and 21 bases had no gene match. The chain's CDR3 is CASSGSSTGTGTRYYEQYF. CDR3 DNA sequence: TGTGCCAGCAGCGGGTCCTCGACAGGTACCGGGACTAGATACTACGAGCAGTACTTC.

V and J are TRBV11-1 and TRBJ2-7; tentatively, D is TRBD1 (6 bases). Germline CDR1 is SGHAT and CDR2 is FQDESV (reference sequence). V gave up 3 bases and J gave up 3 bases, with 15 bases separating them. The CDR3 runs to 15 residues. This CDR3 reads CASSFLQGIFYEQYF. The CDR3, as DNA: TGTGCCAGCAGCTTTCTACAGGGAATATTCTACGAGCAGTACTTC.

The rearrangement links TRBV7-3 to TRBJ1-6, with a possible D match to TRBD1 (5 bases). V was shortened by 2 bases and J by 14 bases, with 10 bases between the two germline ends. The CDR3 is 12 residues long. Germline CDR1 and CDR2: SGHTA and FQGTGA. CDR3 DNA sequence: TGTGCCAGCAGCTTAGGGGGAGGAACCCTCCACTTT. Its protein product is CASSLGGGTLHF.

The chain couples TRBV29-1 to TRBJ2-2; D perhaps matches TRBD2 (5 bases). CDR1 is SQVTM and CDR2 is ANQGSEA in the germline V gene. V lost 0 bases, J lost 8 bases, and 7 bases lay in between. CDR3 length: 12 amino acids. CDR3 sequence reads: CSVEEPGGELFF. In nucleotides, the CDR3 is TGCAGCGTTGAAGAACCGGGAGGGGAGCTGTTTTTT.

The gene calls are TRBV6-1 and TRBJ1-5; D unresolved. In germline, CDR1 is MNHNS, CDR2 SASEGT. The CDR3 extends over 13 amino acids. V dropped 0 bases and J dropped 3 bases, with 3 bases sitting between them. CDR3 DNA sequence: TGTGCCAGCAGTGAAGCACTCAATCAGCCCCAGCATTTT. Protein product: CASSEALNQPQHF.

V usage is TRBV28 and J usage is TRBJ1-5; maybe TRBD1 (5 bases). Germline CDR1 is MDHEN and CDR2 is SYDVKM. V was clipped by 7 bases and J by 0 bases, with 19 bases between them. The CDR3 is 17 residues long. In DNA form, the CDR3 reads TGTGCCAGCAAGTGGAACGGGGGGTGGGCTAGCAATCAGCCCCAGCATTTT. It yields the protein CASKWNGGWASNQPQHF.

J is TRBJ2-1 and V is TRBV30; 8 positions match TRBD2. Germline CDR1 is GTSNPN and CDR2 is SVGIG (reference sequence). The V gene end was trimmed by 7 bases and the J gene end by 3 bases; junction bases not matched to a gene: 5. The CDR3 has 13 residues. Here the CDR3 DNA reads TGTGCCTTCTATAGCGGGGTCTACAATGAGCAGTTCTTC. The encoded protein is CAFYSGVYNEQFF.

This chain links TRBV7-3 with TRBJ2-1, with D possibly TRBD2 on 6 matching bases. With 2 bases removed from V and 2 bases from J, the gap between germline ends came to 10 bases. CDR1 SGHTA and CDR2 FQGTGA come from the germline V gene. The CDR3 is 15 residues long. The CDR3 DNA reads TGTGCCAGCAGCTTAGAAAGGACTACCTACAATGAGCAGTTCTTC. It codes for CASSLERTTYNEQFF.

The V gene is TRBV7-9, the J gene TRBJ1-2; tentative D call: TRBD1 (5 bases). This CDR3 spans 16 amino acids. Germline-derived CDR1 and CDR2 are SEHNR and FQNEAQ (reference sequence). Between the trimmed V and J ends, which lost 4 bases and 2 bases, there was a span of 17 bases. The CDR3 nucleotides read TGTGCCAGCAGCTCTAACCGACTGACAGACAACTATGGCTACACCTTC. This gives the protein CASSSNRLTDNYGYTF.

This clone was recorded a few times. The chain employs TRBV19 and TRBJ1-4, with D uncertain. The CDR3 length is 14 residues. Per germline, CDR1 LNHDA and CDR2 SQIVND (reference sequence). V shed 0 bases and J shed 8 bases, with 10 bases lying between them. CDR3: CASSIDPAGEKLFF. The CDR3 nucleotides are TGTGCCAGTAGTATAGATCCGGCGGGGGAAAAACTGTTTTTT.

This chain joins TRBV11-2 and TRBJ1-3; a weak D match, TRBD1 (5 bases). CDR3 length: 14 amino acids. Germline values: CDR1 SGHAT, CDR2 FQNNGV. Trimming shortened V by 5 bases and J by 6 bases, and 14 bases separated the two germline ends. CDR3 coding DNA: TGTGCCAGCAGCCAAACCGGGACTATAAACACCATATATTTT. Translating it yields CASSQTGTINTIYF.

CDR3 bases: TGTGCCAGCAGTTTTTCTAGCGGGAGACCCCACGAGCAGTACTTC. It is translated as CASSFSSGRPHEQYF. The V call is TRBV27, the J call TRBJ2-7, with 10 bases identical to TRBD2. CDR3 size: 15 residues. V shed 3 bases and J 5 bases; nucleotides not matched to a gene: 7. Germline assignment: CDR1 MNHEY and CDR2 SMNVEV (reference sequence).

The genes are TRBV6-5 and TRBJ1-3; D remains unclear. Trimming shortened V by 0 bases and J by 0 bases, and 9 bases separated the two germline ends. CDR3 length equals 16 residues. Germline V lookup: CDR1 MNHEY, CDR2 SVGAGI. CDR3 loop: CASSYSLMSSGNTIYF. CDR3 bases: TGTGCCAGCAGTTACTCTTTGATGAGCTCTGGAAACACCATATATTTT.

The chain has TRBV12-2 and TRBJ1-6; the table's TRBD1 call for D was not verified on the DNA. TRBV12-2 is recorded as a pseudogene. The CDR3 spans 20 residues. CDR3 DNA sequence: TGTGCAAGTCGCGAAGGACAGGACAAGCCTATTCTCTCCTATAATTCACCCCTCCACTTT. Amino acid sequence: CASREGQDKPILSYNSPLHF.

In its sample, this clone was seen a few times. The chain joins TRBV6-1 to TRBJ2-1, with 12 bases aligning to TRBD2. V gave up 4 bases and J gave up 7 bases; unmatched junction bases: 17. The CDR3 loop spans 19 amino acids. CDR1 is MNHNS, CDR2 SASEGT, per germline. Written as DNA, the CDR3 is TGTGCCAGCAGTGGCGGTTTACCGGGACTAGCGGGCCCTTCGAATGAGCAGTTCTTC. Amino acids: CASSGGLPGLAGPSNEQFF.

A remark on this clone: One end of the junction is discordant with germline, which a read error may explain. The rearrangement joins TRBV7-2 to TRBJ2-2; TRBD2 aligns across 7 bases. There are 14 residues in the CDR3. CDR1 is SGHTA and CDR2 is FQGNSA in the germline V gene. The CDR3 reads CASSHRSGNGGLFF. CDR3 sequence (DNA): TGTGCCAGCAGCCATCGAAGCGGGAATGGGGGGCTGTTTTTT.

This clone appeared a single time. The chain is built from TRBV7-9 and TRBJ1-6; D perhaps matches TRBD1 (6 bases). The V gene lost 6 bases and the J gene lost 9 bases, with 15 bases spanning the gap. Germline V gene lookup returns CDR1 SEHNR and CDR2 FQNEAQ (reference sequence). CDR3 length: 14 amino acids. The CDR3 region has the DNA TGTGCCAGCAGAAGGACAGATAAAAGTTCACCCCTCCACTTT. It translates to CASRRTDKSSPLHF.

The chain combines TRBV10-3 with TRBJ2-1; D possibly corresponds to TRBD2 (5 bases). Germline V CDR1 and CDR2: ENHRY, SYGVKD. This CDR3 has 16 residues. V lost 2 bases and J lost 0, with 11 bases in between. This chain's CDR3 is CAISERSGSSYNEQFF. The CDR3 DNA is TGTGCCATCAGTGAGCGGAGCGGTAGCTCCTACAATGAGCAGTTCTTC.

The rearrangement uses TRBV7-9 and TRBJ2-3; no reliable D call. Trimming removed 3 bases at V and 2 bases at J, with 15 bases between. The V gene's germline CDR1 is SEHNR and CDR2 FQNEAQ (reference sequence). CDR3 length: 16 amino acids. This CDR3 reads CASSFFITRNTDTQYF. DNA of the CDR3: TGTGCCAGCAGCTTTTTTATAACAAGAAACACAGATACGCAGTATTTT.

This clone was recorded a few times. The rearrangement links TRBV2 to TRBJ2-5, with 11 bases that match TRBD2. The CDR3 covers 15 residues. Germline values: CDR1 SNHLY, CDR2 FYNNEI. The V segment lost 5 bases and the J segment 5 bases; nucleotides outside the gene matches: 7. The CDR3 DNA reads as TGTGCCAGCAGTACTAGCGGGAGATCCGGGGAGACCCAGTACTTC. Its translation: CASSTSGRSGETQYF.

This clone was picked up one time. The chain employs TRBV6-5 and TRBJ1-1; 7 bases line up with TRBD1. The CDR3 consists of 13 residues. Germline V gene sequence: CDR1 MNHEY, CDR2 SVGAGI. The ends lost 7 bases at V and 4 bases at J; junction bases unmatched: 6. The CDR3 bases are TGTGCCAGCAAGGTGTCAGGGGGCACTGAAGCTTTCTTT. Translated, it gives CASKVSGGTEAFF.

The chain is built from TRBV18 and TRBJ2-2; D is ambiguous. The germline CDR1 and CDR2 sequences are KGHSH and LQKENI. Trimming shortened V by 2 bases and J by 12 bases, and 7 bases separated the two germline ends. This CDR3 region has 11 residues. The CDR3 reads CASSPDTKLFF. The CDR3 DNA sequence: TGTGCCAGCTCACCAGATACTAAGCTGTTTTTT.